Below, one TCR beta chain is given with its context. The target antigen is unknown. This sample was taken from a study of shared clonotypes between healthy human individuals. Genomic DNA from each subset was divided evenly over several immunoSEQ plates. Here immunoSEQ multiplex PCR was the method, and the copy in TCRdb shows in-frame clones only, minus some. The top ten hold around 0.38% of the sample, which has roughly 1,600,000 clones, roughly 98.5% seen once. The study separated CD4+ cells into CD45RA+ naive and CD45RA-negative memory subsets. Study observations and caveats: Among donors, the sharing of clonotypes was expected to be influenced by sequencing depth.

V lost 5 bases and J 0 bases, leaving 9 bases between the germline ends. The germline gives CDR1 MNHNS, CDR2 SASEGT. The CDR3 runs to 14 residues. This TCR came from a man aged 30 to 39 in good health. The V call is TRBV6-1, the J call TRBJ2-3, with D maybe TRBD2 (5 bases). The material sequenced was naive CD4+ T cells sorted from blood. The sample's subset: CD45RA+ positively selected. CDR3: CASSRSSSTDTQYF. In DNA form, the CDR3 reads TGTGCCAGCAGTAGGTCTAGCAGCACAGATACGCAGTATTTT.